This TCR beta chain comes out of a study of blood T cells in healthy people across ages. Study-level points and caveats: Without sorted subsets, naive and antigen-experienced compartments could not be conclusively compared.

Then a second PCR, running about 6 to 12 cycles, was carried out with a sample-barcoded 5' primer and a J-beta primer mix. The template-switch adaptor, which had 12 random nucleotides, put a tag on each cDNA molecule. TCRdb independently ran MiXCR on the 5' RACE reads; one entry per CDR3 protein. Of about 970,000 distinct CDR3 sequences in the sample, roughly 47% were seen once. There were healthy Caucasian individuals from Russia, aged about 6 to 90, serving as donors. Per sample, extraction of total RNA gave at least 5.5 micrograms in every case. The CDR3 length is 15 residues. Germline CDR1 reads SGHTA; CDR2 reads FQGNSA. V lost 2 bases to trimming and J lost 6 bases; unmatched junction nucleotides: 8. About this clonotype: The antigen remains unidentified.

The sequenced material came from blood. The chain joins TRBV7-2 to TRBJ2-3; 7 nucleotides align to TRBD2. The source is a woman in her sixties or seventies in good health. CDR3 amino acids: CASSLNAGVADTQYF. The CDR3 DNA reads TGTGCCAGCAGCTTAAATGCGGGAGTGGCGGATACGCAGTATTTT.